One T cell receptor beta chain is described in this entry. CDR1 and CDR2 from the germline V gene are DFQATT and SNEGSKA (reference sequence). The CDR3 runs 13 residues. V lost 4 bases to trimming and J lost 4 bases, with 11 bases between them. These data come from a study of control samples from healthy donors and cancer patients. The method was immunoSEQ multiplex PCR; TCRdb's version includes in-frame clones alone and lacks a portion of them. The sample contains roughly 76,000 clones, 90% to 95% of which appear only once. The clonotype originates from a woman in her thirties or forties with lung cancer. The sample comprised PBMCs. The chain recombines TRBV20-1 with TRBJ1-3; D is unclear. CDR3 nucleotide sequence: TGCAGTGCTACTGAGGACCCCGGAAACACCATATATTTT. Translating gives CSATEDPGNTIYF.